A single sample gave rise to the 5 T cell receptor beta chains below, sequenced in a study of cytomegalovirus exposure and HLA in healthy donors. PCR used 60 Vbeta primers and 13 Jbeta primers. Using immunoSEQ multiplex PCR, the repertoire was profiled, and TCRdb retains in-frame clones only, with some absent. Here the sample spans over 150,000 clones, roughly 78% being singletons. Sequencing was carried out using PBMCs. All receptors come from a man aged 40-49 years in good health and CMV-seronegative.

The chain is built from TRBV28 and TRBJ2-7, with 7 bases fitting TRBD1. This CDR3 has 15 amino acids. CDR1 and CDR2 from the germline V gene are MDHEN and SYDVKM. After removal of 5 bases from V and 3 bases from J, the junction contained 10 bases not matched to a gene. CDR3 sequence (DNA): TGTGCCAGCAGTCGACCCGGGACAGCCATCTACGAGCAGTACTTC. This translates into CASSRPGTAIYEQYF.

The sample holds a few counts of this clone. The V call is TRBV28, the J call TRBJ1-1, with a possible D match to TRBD1 (5 bases). The CDR3 consists of 14 residues. Trimming cost V 6 bases and J 11 bases, with 22 bases left between them. In germline, CDR1 is MDHEN, CDR2 SYDVKM. The CDR3 DNA sequence: TGTGCCAGCAGCTTACCTGTCGCAGGGATGGTGGCTTTCTTT. Amino acid sequence: CASSLPVAGMVAFF.

The chain employs TRBV13 and TRBJ2-5; the match to TRBD1 covers 7 bases. The J call may not be correct, given that the DNA end is closer to TRBJ2-7. Germline V gene sequence: CDR1 PRHDT, CDR2 FYEKMQ (reference sequence). The CDR3 loop spans 14 amino acids. The CDR3 coding sequence is TGTGCCAGCAGCTTACTCTCTTGGACAGGCGAGCAGTACTTC. Residues: CASSLLSWTGEQYF.

The chain is built from TRBV7-2 and TRBJ1-1, with D hard to call. V was clipped by 3 bases and J by 3 bases, with 8 bases between them. The V gene's germline CDR1 is SGHTA and CDR2 FQGNSA. There are 13 residues in the CDR3. The CDR3 spells CASSFGQDTEAFF. DNA of the CDR3: TGTGCCAGCAGCTTTGGGCAGGACACTGAAGCTTTCTTT.

The CDR3 nucleotides are TGTGCCAGCAGTGAAGCGAGGAGTGGACAGGTCCCCCTCCACTTT. It codes for CASSEARSGQVPLHF. V and J are TRBV6-1 and TRBJ1-6; 7 positions match TRBD1. Germline values: CDR1 MNHNS, CDR2 SASEGT. This CDR3 comprises 15 residues. With 0 bases clipped from V and 13 bases from J, the junction kept 9 bases outside the gene matches.